This TCR beta chain was found in a study of cytomegalovirus exposure and HLA in healthy donors. Across the whole study: From donors who were HLA-typed, an early data release held approximately 84 million unique TCRs. Whole-study findings and limits: Whilst most TCR sequences proved rare, a subset of public TCRs occurred across many donors.

The V gene lost 6 bases and the J gene lost 0 bases, with 14 bases spanning the gap. CDR1 and CDR2 (germline): MNHNS, SASEGT. The length of the CDR3 is 15 residues. The primer mix had 60 Vbeta and 13 Jbeta primers. Profiling relied on immunoSEQ multiplex PCR, and the TCRdb table lists in-frame clones only, not all of them. This sample has approximately 70,000 clones, with 78% found just once. In its sample, this clone was seen once. Antigen unknown. Source material: PBMCs. The chain couples TRBV6-1 to TRBJ1-1, with D hard to call. The TCR was taken from a man in his forties in good health and CMV-seronegative. The CDR3 reads CASSLPGRMNTEAFF. The CDR3 nucleotides read TGTGCCAGCAGCCTCCCAGGTCGGATGAACACTGAAGCTTTCTTT.